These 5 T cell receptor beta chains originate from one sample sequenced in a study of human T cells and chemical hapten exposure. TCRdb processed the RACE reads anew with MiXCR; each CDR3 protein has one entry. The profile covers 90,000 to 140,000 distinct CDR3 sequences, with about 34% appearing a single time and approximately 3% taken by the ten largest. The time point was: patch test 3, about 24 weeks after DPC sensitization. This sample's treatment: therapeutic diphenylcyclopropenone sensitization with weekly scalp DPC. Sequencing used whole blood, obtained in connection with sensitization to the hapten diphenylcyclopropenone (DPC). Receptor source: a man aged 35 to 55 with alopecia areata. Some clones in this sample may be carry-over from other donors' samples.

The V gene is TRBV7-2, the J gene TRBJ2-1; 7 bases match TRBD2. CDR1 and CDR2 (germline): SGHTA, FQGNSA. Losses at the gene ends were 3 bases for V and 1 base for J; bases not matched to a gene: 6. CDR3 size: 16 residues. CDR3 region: CASSFPSGVSYNEQFF. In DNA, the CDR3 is TGTGCCAGCAGCTTTCCTAGCGGAGTATCCTACAATGAGCAGTTCTTC.

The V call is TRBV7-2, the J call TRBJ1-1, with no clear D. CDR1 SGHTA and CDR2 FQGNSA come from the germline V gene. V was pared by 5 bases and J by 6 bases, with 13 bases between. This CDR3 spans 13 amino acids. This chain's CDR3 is CASSPSRAPEAFF. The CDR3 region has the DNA TGTGCCAGCAGCCCTTCCCGGGCCCCTGAAGCTTTCTTT.

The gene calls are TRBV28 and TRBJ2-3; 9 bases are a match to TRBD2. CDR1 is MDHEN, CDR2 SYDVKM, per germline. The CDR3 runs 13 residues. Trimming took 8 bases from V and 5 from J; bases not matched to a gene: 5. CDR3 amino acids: CASADSGRDTQYF. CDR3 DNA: TGTGCCAGCGCGGATAGCGGGAGAGATACGCAGTATTTT. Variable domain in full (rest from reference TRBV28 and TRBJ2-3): DVKVTQSSRYLVKRTGEKVFLECVQDMDHENMFWYRQDPGLGLRLIYFSYDVKMKEKGDIPEGYSVSREKKERFSLILESASTNQTSMYLCASADSGRDTQYFGPGTRLTVL.

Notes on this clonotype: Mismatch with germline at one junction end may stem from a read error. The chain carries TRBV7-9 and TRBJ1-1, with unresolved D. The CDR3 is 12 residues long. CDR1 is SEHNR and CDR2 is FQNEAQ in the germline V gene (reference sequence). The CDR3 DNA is TGTGCCAGCAGCTTAGTTCTTTCGCGACACCTCTTT. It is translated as CASSLVLSRHLF.

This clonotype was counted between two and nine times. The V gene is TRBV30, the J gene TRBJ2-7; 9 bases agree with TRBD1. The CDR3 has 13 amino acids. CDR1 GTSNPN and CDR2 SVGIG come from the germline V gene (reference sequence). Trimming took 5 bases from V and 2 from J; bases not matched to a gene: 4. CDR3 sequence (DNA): TGTGCCTGGGTGGGGACAGGGACCTACGAGCAGTACTTC. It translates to CAWVGTGTYEQYF.